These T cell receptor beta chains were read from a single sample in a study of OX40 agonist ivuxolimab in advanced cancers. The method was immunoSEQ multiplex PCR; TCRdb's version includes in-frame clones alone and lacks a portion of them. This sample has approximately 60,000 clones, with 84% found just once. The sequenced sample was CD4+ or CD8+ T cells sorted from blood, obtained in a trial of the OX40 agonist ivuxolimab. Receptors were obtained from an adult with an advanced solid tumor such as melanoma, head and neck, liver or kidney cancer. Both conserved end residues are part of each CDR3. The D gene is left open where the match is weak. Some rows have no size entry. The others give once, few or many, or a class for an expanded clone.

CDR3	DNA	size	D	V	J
CAISAGTGPTNEQFF	TGTGCCATCAGTGCCGGGACAGGGCCAACCAATGAGCAGTTCTTC	.	TRBD1	TRBV10-3	TRBJ2-1
CASSSQGAPGNQPQHF	TGTGCCAGCAGCTCCCAGGGGGCGCCGGGCAATCAGCCCCAGCATTTT	.	TRBD1	TRBV5-4	TRBJ1-5
CASSPQENGYEQYF	TGCGCCAGCAGCCCCCAGGAAAATGGATACGAGCAGTACTTC	.	.	TRBV4-1	TRBJ2-7
CASSLAGRGYTF	TGTGCCAGCAGCTTAGCGGGAAGAGGCTACACCTTC	.	.	TRBV11-2	TRBJ1-2
CASSAGQVSYEQYF	TGTGCCAGCAGTGCGGGACAGGTCTCCTACGAGCAGTACTTC	.	TRBD1	TRBV2	TRBJ2-7
CAWRHRRGHGYTF	TGTGCCTGGAGGCACCGTCGGGGCCATGGCTACACCTTC	.	.	TRBV30	TRBJ1-2
CASSQEFQGRYTQYF	TGCGCCAGCAGCCAAGAATTCCAGGGGAGGTATACGCAGTATTTT	.	.	TRBV4-3	TRBJ2-3
CASSEAGTASYNEQFF	TGTGCCAGCAGTGAAGCCGGGACAGCGTCCTACAATGAGCAGTTCTTC	.	TRBD1	TRBV6-1	TRBJ2-1
CASRLTSGSTGELFF	TGTGCCAGCAGGCTCACTAGCGGGAGCACCGGGGAGCTGTTTTTT	once	TRBD2	TRBV7-6	TRBJ2-2
CATTLSGTGTEKLFF	TGTGCCACCACCTTATCCGGGACAGGGACCGAAAAACTGTTTTTT	.	TRBD1	TRBV15	TRBJ1-4
CASSHDIDTSGAYEQYF	TGCGCCAGCAGCCACGACATAGACACTAGCGGAGCCTACGAGCAGTACTTC	.	TRBD2	TRBV4-3	TRBJ2-7
CASSSGGLINTEAFF	TGTGCCAGCAGCTCCGGGGGCCTTATTAACACTGAAGCTTTCTTT	.	.	TRBV7-2	TRBJ1-1
CASSVRTEREKLFF	TGTGCCAGCAGCGTTCGGACAGAACGGGAAAAACTGTTTTTT	.	.	TRBV7-9	TRBJ1-4
CASTTGVAGVSDTQYF	TGTGCCAGCACCACGGGGGTGGCGGGAGTTTCAGATACGCAGTATTTT	.	TRBD2	TRBV7-2	TRBJ2-3
CASNPGQIWNEQFF	TGTGCCAGCAACCCGGGACAGATATGGAATGAGCAGTTCTTC	.	TRBD1	TRBV7-2	TRBJ2-1
CASSFGQYYGYTF	TGTGCCAGCAGTTTTGGACAATACTATGGCTACACCTTC	.	.	TRBV6-5	TRBJ1-2
CASSQGQKNTEAFF	TGTGCCAGCAGTCAGGGGCAGAAGAACACTGAAGCTTTCTTT	once	.	TRBV5-6	TRBJ1-1
CAINRGGTDTQYF	TGTGCCATCAATCGGGGGGGCACAGATACGCAGTATTTT	.	TRBD2	TRBV10-3	TRBJ2-3
CASSFSHPDRAHYEQYF	TGTGCCAGCAGCTTCAGCCACCCGGACAGGGCGCACTACGAGCAGTACTTC	.	TRBD1	TRBV13	TRBJ2-7
CASSQGLAGSYEQYF	TGCGCCAGCAGCCAGGGACTAGCGGGCTCCTACGAGCAGTACTTC	.	TRBD2	TRBV5-1	TRBJ2-7
CASSDRDRGTDTQYF	TGTGCCAGCAGCGACCGGGACAGGGGCACAGATACGCAGTATTTT	once	TRBD1	TRBV9	TRBJ2-3
CASSSRGISSYNEQFF	TGTGCCAGCAGCTCCCGGGGAATCAGCTCCTACAATGAGCAGTTCTTC	.	.	TRBV11-1	TRBJ2-1
CASSLSGGLYNEQFF	TGCGCCAGCAGCCTGAGCGGGGGCCTCTACAATGAGCAGTTCTTC	.	TRBD2	TRBV5-1	TRBJ2-1
CASMLAQNTGELFF	TGCGCCAGCATGCTAGCTCAGAACACCGGGGAGCTGTTTTTT	.	.	TRBV4-1	TRBJ2-2
CASSLLGTGQETQYF	TGTGCCAGCAGCTTACTCGGGACAGGGCAAGAGACCCAGTACTTC	.	TRBD1	TRBV7-9	TRBJ2-5
CASRAGEQRNQPQHF	TGTGCCAGCAGGGCAGGAGAACAGCGCAATCAGCCCCAGCATTTT	.	.	TRBV6-1	TRBJ1-5
CATSRGGQGYGYTF	TGTGCCACCAGCAGAGGAGGACAGGGCTATGGCTACACCTTC	few	TRBD1	TRBV15	TRBJ1-2
CASSLYRGYEQYF	TGTGCCAGCAGTTTATACAGGGGATACGAGCAGTACTTC	.	TRBD1	TRBV6-5	TRBJ2-7
CASSPRTGGQETQYF	TGTGCCAGTAGTCCTCGGACAGGGGGCCAAGAGACCCAGTACTTC	.	TRBD1	TRBV19	TRBJ2-5
CASSGILTDTQYF	TGTGCCAGCTCAGGGATCCTGACAGATACGCAGTATTTT	.	.	TRBV18	TRBJ2-3
CASQNLAGGRFAQYF	TGTGCCAGCCAGAACCTAGCGGGAGGACGGTTTGCGCAGTACTTC	.	TRBD2	TRBV28	TRBJ2-7
CASSASGVDTGELFF	TGTGCCAGCAGTGCCTCGGGGGTCGACACCGGGGAGCTGTTTTTT	.	.	TRBV6-4	TRBJ2-2
CASSLGQMNTEAFF	TGTGCCAGCAGCTTAGGACAGATGAACACTGAAGCTTTCTTT	.	.	TRBV7-2	TRBJ1-1
CASSLSSAADSYEQYF	TGTGCCAGCAGTTTATCCTCCGCAGCTGACTCCTACGAGCAGTACTTC	.	.	TRBV28	TRBJ2-7
CASSLAGGYYGYTF	TGTGCCAGCAGTTTGGCAGGGGGCTACTATGGCTACACCTTC	.	TRBD1	TRBV6-1	TRBJ1-2
CAISEVLAGGQYF	TGTGCCATCAGTGAGGTTCTAGCGGGAGGGCAGTATTTT	.	TRBD2	TRBV10-3	TRBJ2-3
CAISGDRFMGEQYF	TGTGCCATCAGTGGTGACAGGTTTATGGGCGAGCAGTACTTC	.	.	TRBV10-3	TRBJ2-7
CASSPVPDTQYF	TGTGCCAGCTCACCGGTTCCAGATACGCAGTATTTT	.	.	TRBV18	TRBJ2-3
CASSLVWSTEAFF	TGTGCCAGCAGCTTAGTTTGGAGCACTGAAGCTTTCTTT	few	.	TRBV11-2	TRBJ1-1
CASSPAGGSGDEQYF	TGTGCCAGCAGCCCCGCGGGGGGAAGCGGTGACGAGCAGTACTTC	.	TRBD2	TRBV7-2	TRBJ2-7
CASSATEETQYF	TGTGCCAGTAGTGCAACAGAAGAGACCCAGTACTTC	.	.	TRBV19	TRBJ2-5
CASSGRDRALYGYTF	TGTGCCAGCAGCGGACGCGACAGGGCTCTTTATGGCTACACCTTC	.	TRBD1	TRBV7-9	TRBJ1-2
CASHKLNQPQHF	TGTGCCAGCCATAAACTAAATCAGCCCCAGCATTTT	.	.	TRBV6-6	TRBJ1-5
CASSQAGVGNTEAFF	TGTGCCAGCAGCCAAGCGGGGGTAGGGAACACTGAAGCTTTCTTT	.	.	TRBV7-3	TRBJ1-1
CASSGINTGELFF	TGTGCCAGCAGTGGAATTAACACCGGGGAGCTGTTTTTT	.	.	TRBV6-4	TRBJ2-2
CASSRTSGGSSTDTQYF	TGCGCCAGCAGCCGGACTAGCGGGGGGTCTAGCACAGATACGCAGTATTTT	.	TRBD2	TRBV5-1	TRBJ2-3
CASSRIQGSYEQYF	TGTGCCAGCAGCCGAATACAGGGGTCCTACGAGCAGTACTTC	.	TRBD1	TRBV7-2	TRBJ2-7
CASSPREVTEAFF	TGCGCCAGCAGCCCAAGGGAGGTCACTGAAGCTTTCTTT	.	.	TRBV4-1	TRBJ1-1
CASGARGHLYGYTF	TGTGCCAGCGGTGCCAGGGGCCACCTCTATGGCTACACCTTC	.	.	TRBV25-1	TRBJ1-2
CASSLDPQGARTEAFF	TGCGCCAGCAGCTTAGACCCTCAGGGGGCGAGAACTGAAGCTTTCTTT	.	TRBD1	TRBV5-1	TRBJ1-1
CASSLLGQLETQYF	TGTGCCAGCAGCTTACTGGGACAGCTGGAGACCCAGTACTTC	.	TRBD1	TRBV11-2	TRBJ2-5
CASSAAFGELFF	TGTGCCAGCAGCGCCGCATTCGGGGAGCTGTTTTTT	.	.	TRBV9	TRBJ2-2